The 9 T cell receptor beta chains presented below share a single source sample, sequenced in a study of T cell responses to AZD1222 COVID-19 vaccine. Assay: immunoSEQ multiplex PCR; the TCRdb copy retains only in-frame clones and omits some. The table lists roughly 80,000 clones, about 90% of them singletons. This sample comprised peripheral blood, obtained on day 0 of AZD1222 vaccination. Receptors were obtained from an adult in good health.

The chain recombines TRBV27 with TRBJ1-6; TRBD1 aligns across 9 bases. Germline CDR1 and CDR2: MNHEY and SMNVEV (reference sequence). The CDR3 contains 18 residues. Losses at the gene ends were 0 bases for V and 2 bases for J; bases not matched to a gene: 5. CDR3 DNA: TGTGCCAGCAGTTTATCAAAACAGGGGGCCACCTATAATTCACCCCTCCACTTT. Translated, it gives CASSLSKQGATYNSPLHF.

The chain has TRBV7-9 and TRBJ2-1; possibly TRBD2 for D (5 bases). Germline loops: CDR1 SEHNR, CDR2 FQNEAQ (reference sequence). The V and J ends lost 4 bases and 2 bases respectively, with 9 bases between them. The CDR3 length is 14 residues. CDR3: CASSSTGTYNEQFF. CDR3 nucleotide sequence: TGTGCCAGCAGCTCGACCGGGACCTACAATGAGCAGTTCTTC.

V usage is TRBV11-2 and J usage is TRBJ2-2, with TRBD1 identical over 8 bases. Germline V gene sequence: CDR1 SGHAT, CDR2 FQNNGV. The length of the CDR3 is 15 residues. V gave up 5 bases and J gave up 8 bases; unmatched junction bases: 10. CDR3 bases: TGTGCCAGCAGCCCCCGGCAGGGGGCTTTTGGGGAGCTGTTTTTT. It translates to CASSPRQGAFGELFF. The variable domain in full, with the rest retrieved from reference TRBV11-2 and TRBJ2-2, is EAGVAQSPRYKIIEKRQSVAFWCNPISGHATLYWYQQILGQGPKLLIQFQNNGVVDDSQLPKDRFSAERLKGVDSTLKIQPAKLEDSAVYLCASSPRQGAFGELFFGEGSRLTVL.

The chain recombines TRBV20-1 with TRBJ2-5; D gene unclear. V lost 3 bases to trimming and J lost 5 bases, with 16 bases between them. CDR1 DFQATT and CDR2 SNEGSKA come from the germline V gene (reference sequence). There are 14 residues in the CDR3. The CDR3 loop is CSASQDVGWETQYF. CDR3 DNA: TGCAGTGCTAGTCAGGACGTGGGGTGGGAGACCCAGTACTTC.

The CDR3 DNA is TGTGCCAGCAGCTTAGAGTCGAAGCGGTACGAGCAGTACTTC. This sequence encodes CASSLESKRYEQYF. The chain carries TRBV7-9 and TRBJ2-7; perhaps TRBD2 as D (5 bases). The CDR3 has 14 amino acids. Deletions cut 1 base from V and 4 bases from J, with 11 bases between. Germline assignment: CDR1 SEHNR and CDR2 FQNEAQ (reference sequence).

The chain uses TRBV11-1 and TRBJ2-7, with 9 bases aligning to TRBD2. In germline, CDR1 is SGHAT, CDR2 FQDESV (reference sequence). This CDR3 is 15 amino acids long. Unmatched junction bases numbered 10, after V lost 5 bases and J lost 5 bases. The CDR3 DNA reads TGTGCCAGCAGCCCTTCCTTTTTAGCGGGAGACGAGCAGTACTTC. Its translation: CASSPSFLAGDEQYF.

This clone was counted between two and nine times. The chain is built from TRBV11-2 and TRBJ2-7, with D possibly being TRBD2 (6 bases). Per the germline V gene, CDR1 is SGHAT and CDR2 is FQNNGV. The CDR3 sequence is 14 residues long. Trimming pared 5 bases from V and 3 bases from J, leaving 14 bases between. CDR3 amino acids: CASSPRLEFYEQYF. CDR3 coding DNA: TGTGCCAGCAGCCCGAGACTAGAATTCTACGAGCAGTACTTC.

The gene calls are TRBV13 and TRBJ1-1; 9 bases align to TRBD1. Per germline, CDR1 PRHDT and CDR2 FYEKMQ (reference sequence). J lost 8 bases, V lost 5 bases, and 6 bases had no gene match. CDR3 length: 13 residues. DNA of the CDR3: TGTGCCAGCAGCAGAGACAGGGGGTCAGAAGCTTTCTTT. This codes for CASSRDRGSEAFF.

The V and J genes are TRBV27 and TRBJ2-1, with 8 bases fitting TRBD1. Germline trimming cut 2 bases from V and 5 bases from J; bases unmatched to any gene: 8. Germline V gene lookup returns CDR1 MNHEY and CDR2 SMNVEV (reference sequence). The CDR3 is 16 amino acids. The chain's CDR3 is CASSLRQGSNHNEQFF. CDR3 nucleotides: TGTGCCAGCAGTTTACGACAGGGGTCAAATCACAATGAGCAGTTCTTC.